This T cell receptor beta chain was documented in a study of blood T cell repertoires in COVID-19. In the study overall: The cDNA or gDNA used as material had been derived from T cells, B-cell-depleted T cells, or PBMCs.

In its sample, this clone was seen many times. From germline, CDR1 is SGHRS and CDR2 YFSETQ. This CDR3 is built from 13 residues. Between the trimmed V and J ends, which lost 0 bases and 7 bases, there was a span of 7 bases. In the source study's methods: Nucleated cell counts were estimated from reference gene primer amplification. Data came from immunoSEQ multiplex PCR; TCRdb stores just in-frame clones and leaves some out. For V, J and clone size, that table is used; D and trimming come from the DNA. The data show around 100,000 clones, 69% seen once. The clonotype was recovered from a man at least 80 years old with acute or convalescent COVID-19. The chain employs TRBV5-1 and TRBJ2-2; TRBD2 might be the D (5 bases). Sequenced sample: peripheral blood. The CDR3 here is CASSLGENGELFF. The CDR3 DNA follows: TGCGCCAGCAGCTTGGGGGAGAACGGGGAGCTGTTTTTT.